The rows below give T cell receptor beta chains drawn from one sample of a study of response to subunit inactivated influenza vaccine. From the RT-PCR reads, TCRdb called clonotypes with MiXCR, one entry per CDR3 protein. The sample holds hundreds of thousands of distinct CDR3 sequences, 10% to 11% seen once. The input for sequencing was PBMCs from blood, taken about 40 days after vaccination. These receptor sequences come from a man between 50 and 59 years old who received an inactivated influenza vaccine. The CDR3 runs from the conserved cysteine through the conserved F or W. The D gene is left open where the match is weak. Size values are once, few and many counts, or a class for expanded clones, and some rows have none.

TRBV11-2	NA	TRBJ2-3	NA	TGTGCCAGCAGCTTAGGTTCTTGGTCTCGACTCCAAACAAGCACAGATACGCAGTATTTT	CASSLGSWSRLQTSTDTQYF
TRBV20-1	many	TRBJ2-7	TRBD2	TGCAGTGCTAGGGAATCTAGCGGGGGATACGAGCAGTACTTC	CSARESSGGYEQYF
TRBV6-1	once	TRBJ1-3	NA	TGTGCCAGCCGGGGGGGGGCTTTTGGTGGAAACACCATATATTTT	CASRGGAFGGNTIYF
TRBV7-2	NA	TRBJ2-3	TRBD2	TGTGCCAGCAGCTTGGGCGGGGGTTGGAGCACAGATACGCAGTATTTT	CASSLGGGWSTDTQYF
TRBV5-1	few	TRBJ2-7	NA	TGCGCCAGCAGCTTGGCGGTCGGTTCAGGGGAGCAGTACTTC	CASSLAVGSGEQYF
TRBV11-1	once	TRBJ2-6	TRBD1	TGTGCCAGCAGCCACCGGGACAGGGACCCCTCTGGGGCCAACGTCCTGACTTTC	CASSHRDRDPSGANVLTF
TRBV20-1	NA	TRBJ1-1	NA	TGCAGTGCTAGCGATACATCGGCCACTGAAGCTTTCTTT	CSASDTSATEAFF
TRBV6-2/TRBV6-3	many	TRBJ2-3	TRBD2	TGTGCCAGCAGTTCCTCTAGCGGATATAGCACAGATACGCAGTATTTT	CASSSSSGYSTDTQYF
TRBV5-5	NA	TRBJ2-4	NA	TGTGCCAGCAGCTTGGCCGGGACCCCAAACATTCAGTACTTC	CASSLAGTPNIQYF
TRBV5-1	few	TRBJ2-1	TRBD2	TGCGCCAGCAGCTTTGGCGGGAGGAGTAATGAGCAGTTCTTC	CASSFGGRSNEQFF
TRBV18	NA	TRBJ2-2	TRBD2	TGTGCCAGCCGGACTAGCGGGAGGGCGAACACCGGGGAGCTGTTTTTT	CASRTSGRANTGELFF
TRBV20-1	many	TRBJ1-1	NA	TGCAGTGCTAGAGACAGGGGGAACACTGAAGCTTTCTTT	CSARDRGNTEAFF
TRBV7-2	NA	TRBJ1-1	NA	TGTGCCAGCAGCTTAGGGCCGGAACCGAACACTGAAGCTTTCTTT	CASSLGPEPNTEAFF
TRBV3-1	NA	TRBJ1-2	NA	TGTGCCAGCAGCGTCGGGAGCAACAGGTACTATGGCTACACCTTC	CASSVGSNRYYGYTF
TRBV18	few	TRBJ2-3	NA	TGTGCCAGCTCATCGCGGACACTTGGCACAGATACGCAGTATTTT	CASSSRTLGTDTQYF